This passage covers 28 T cell receptor beta chains from one sample sequenced in a study of CD8+CD57+ T cells in acquired aplastic anemia (dated by TCRdb to the late 2010s). The patients picked for sequencing were ones in whom flow cytometry had shown an expansion of CD8+CD57+ cells. Sequencer: Illumina HiSeq 2000. Genomic DNA served as template for TCR beta VDJ combination and CDR3 sequence profiling. The public reads were run again by TCRdb, first through fastp at Q25 and then through MiXCR, and only productive beta chains were kept. Each entry is one CDR3 protein sequence, shown with its most common DNA and genes. Present in this sample are 200,000 to 300,000 distinct CDR3 sequences, around 82% of which were seen just once. 42% of the sample belongs to the ten largest clones. The sample comprised sorted CD4+, CD8+, or CD8+CD57+ T cells (not recorded which) from PBMCs. The receptors were gathered from a human donor with aplastic anemia.

Points on this clonotype: No conserved phenylalanine or tryptophan is present at the end of the CDR3, so a read error is the likely explanation. V and J are TRBV15 and TRBJ2-7; D uncertain. Per germline, CDR1 LNHNV and CDR2 YYDKDF (reference sequence). CDR3 length: 15 amino acids. V shed 3 bases and J shed 0 bases, with 12 bases lying between them. This CDR3 reads CATSSGLEGSYEQYS. The CDR3 DNA is TGTGCCACCAGCAGTGGATTGGAAGGCTCCTACGAGCAGTACTCT.

The gene calls are TRBV20-1 and TRBJ2-7, with D possibly TRBD2 on 5 matching bases. The ends were cut back, 1 base at V and 11 bases at J, with 15 bases in the middle. The CDR3 extends over 12 amino acids. Germline CDR1 reads DFQATT; CDR2 reads SNEGSKA (reference sequence). Here the CDR3 reads CSARGEDSYEYF. CDR3 sequence (DNA): TGCAGTGCTAGAGGAGAGGACTCCTACGAGTACTTC.

The chain links TRBV5-8 to TRBJ2-1, with D perhaps TRBD1 (5 bases). The DNA matches TRBJ2-7 better at its end, which makes the J call doubtful. This CDR3 comprises 13 residues. Looked up from germline, CDR1 is SGHTS and CDR2 is YDEGEE. This chain's CDR3 is CASKRQPLYEQYF. The CDR3 DNA follows: TGTGCCAGCAAGCGACAGCCCCTATACGAGCAGTACTTC.

Comment on this clonotype: No DNA is shown, since the ends of the CDR3 on it are uncertain; the CDR3 is the one TCRdb lists. The V call is TRBV2, the J call TRBJ1-3; TRBD1 is the table's D call, not checked against the DNA. In germline, CDR1 is SNHLY, CDR2 FYNNEI. The length of the CDR3 is 23 amino acids, counting both ends. CDR3 loop: CASSDGGIHEQFFGPGDGNTIYF.

About this clonotype itself: The final CDR3 position lacks the conserved phenylalanine or tryptophan, pointing to a likely read error. The limits of the CDR3 on the DNA are not certain, so only TCRdb's listed CDR3 is given. V is TRBV7-3 and J is TRBJ1-2. The CDR3 length is 13 residues, termini included. Per germline, CDR1 SGHTA and CDR2 FQGTGA. The CDR3 loop reads CASSQGRGGGYTY.

A word on this clonotype: Mismatch with germline at one junction end may stem from a read error. V and J are TRBV7-9 and TRBJ2-5, with 11 bases identical to TRBD2. This CDR3 contains 14 residues. Germline V CDR1 and CDR2: SEHNR, FQNEAQ (reference sequence). The DNA for the CDR3 is TGTGCCAGCAGCTTAGAACTAGCGGGAGCTAGGAAAGATTTC. As protein: CASSLELAGARKDF.

This chain uses TRBV2 with TRBJ1-6, with TRBD1 as a possible D gene (5 bases). V lost 4 bases and J 5 bases, leaving 9 bases between the germline ends. The CDR3 totals 14 residues. Germline assignment: CDR1 SNHLY and CDR2 FYNNEI. For the CDR3, the DNA is TGTGCCAGCAGTGTGGGGCAGAATAATTCACCCCTCCACTTT. Translation: CASSVGQNNSPLHF.

V gene TRBV11-1 combines with J gene TRBJ1-5, with D tentatively TRBD1 (6 bases). V lost 6 bases and J 15 bases, leaving 18 bases between the germline ends. There are 12 residues in the CDR3. Germline CDR1 is SGHAT and CDR2 is FQDESV (reference sequence). The CDR3 loop reads CASRQGSKDTHF. DNA for the CDR3: TGTGCCAGCAGACAGGGTAGTAAAGATACGCATTTT.

This clonotype occurred a few times. The chain uses TRBV15 and TRBJ1-6; TRBD1 is a possible D gene (5 bases). The CDR3 spans 13 residues. Germline assignment: CDR1 LNHNV and CDR2 YYDKDF (reference sequence). Deletions cut 1 base from V and 10 bases from J, with 8 bases between. CDR3 DNA sequence: TGTGCCACCAGCAGAGGCAGGGCATCACCCCTCCACTTT. This codes for CATSRGRASPLHF.

This chain links TRBV5-1 with TRBJ2-1; the match to TRBD1 covers 7 bases. The CDR3 has 13 amino acids. The germline V gene encodes CDR1 SGHRS and CDR2 YFSETQ. The J segment lost 10 bases and the V segment lost 0 bases, leaving 4 bases of the junction unmatched. The CDR3 region has the DNA TGCGCCAGCAGCTTGGCCCAGGGACAGGAGCAGTTCTTC. It is translated as CASSLAQGQEQFF. Based on the CDR3 plus reference TRBV5-1 and TRBJ2-1, the full variable domain is KAGVTQTPRYLIKTRGQQVTLSCSPISGHRSVSWYQQTPGQGLQFLFEYFSETQRNKGNFPGRFSGRQFSNSRSEMNVSTLELGDSALYLCASSLAQGQEQFFGPGTRLTVL.

Comment on this clonotype: This likely comes from a read error, as the CDR3 has no conserved phenylalanine or tryptophan at its end. The DNA is omitted, as the CDR3 cannot be located on it reliably, and the CDR3 follows TCRdb's listing. The genes are TRBV7-3 and TRBJ1-2. Including both end residues, the CDR3 is 13 amino acids long. Germline loops: CDR1 SGHTA, CDR2 FQGTGA. The CDR3 sequence is CASSLAGGHDYTY.

This clonotype was found a few times. The rearrangement links TRBV7-2 to TRBJ1-3, with D hard to call. The CDR3 length is 14 residues. Germline lookup yields CDR1 SGHTA and CDR2 FQGNSA. V shed 0 bases and J shed 0 bases, with 3 bases lying between them. The CDR3 nucleotides read TGTGCCAGCAGCTTAGCGGTCTCTGGAAACACCATATATTTT. Its translation: CASSLAVSGNTIYF.

On this clonotype itself: Sequence at one end of the junction differs from germline and may be a read error. This rearrangement joins TRBV7-8 to TRBJ2-2, with D maybe TRBD2 (5 bases). This CDR3 has 13 residues. In germline, CDR1 is SGHVS, CDR2 FQNEAQ. CDR3 sequence (DNA): TGTGCCAGCAGCACTTTGAGCGCCGGGGAGCCGTTGTTT. Amino acid sequence: CASSTLSAGEPLF.

In DNA, the CDR3 is TGTGCCAGCACCATTCATACAGACGGGACAGCCCTTTCCTACGAGCAGTACGTC. It codes for CASTIHTDGTALSYEQYV. This chain connects TRBV7-3 to TRBJ2-7, with 7 nucleotides matching TRBD1. From germline, CDR1 is SGHTA and CDR2 FQGTGA. With 7 bases clipped from V and 1 base from J, the junction kept 19 bases outside the gene matches. The CDR3 has 18 amino acids.

The CDR3 DNA is TGTGCCAGCAGCGCAGGGGGACAGGCCGACGAGCAGTACTTC. It encodes CASSAGGQADEQYF. The chain joins TRBV7-2 to TRBJ2-7; the match to TRBD1 covers 8 bases. V lost 5 bases to trimming and J lost 5 bases; unmatched junction nucleotides: 8. The length of the CDR3 is 14 residues. The germline gives CDR1 SGHTA, CDR2 FQGNSA. Full variable domain (remainder filled in from reference TRBV7-2 and TRBJ2-7): GAGVSQSPSNKVTEKGKDVELRCDPISGHTALYWYRQSLGQGLEFLIYFQGNSAPDKSGLPSDRFSAERTGGSVSTLTIQRTQQEDSAVYLCASSAGGQADEQYFGPGTRLTVT.

The V gene is TRBV7-3, the J gene TRBJ1-6, with a tentative D call TRBD1 (5 bases). Trimming stripped 2 bases from V and 16 bases from J, with 24 bases between. From germline, CDR1 is SGHTA and CDR2 FQGTGA. CDR3 size: 16 residues. In DNA, the CDR3 is TGTGCCAGCAGCTTAGCGAAGCGGGGGTACTACAATGAGCTCCACTTT. Its protein is CASSLAKRGYYNELHF.

Comments on this clonotype: Relative to the germline gene, one junction end is altered; a read error may explain this. J is TRBJ2-5 and V is TRBV7-9; 8 nucleotides align to TRBD2. Germline V gene sequence: CDR1 SEHNR, CDR2 FQNEAQ (reference sequence). CDR3 length: 14 amino acids. The CDR3 DNA reads as TGTGCCACCAGCAGAGGCAGAGAGCGGGAGAGCGAGTACTTC. It encodes CATSRGRERESEYF.

Notes on this clonotype: At one end the junction does not follow the germline gene, possibly because of a read error. The V gene is TRBV7-2, the J gene TRBJ2-3, with D perhaps matching TRBD1 (6 bases). The CDR3 loop spans 14 amino acids. CDR1 SGHTA and CDR2 FQGNSA come from the germline V gene. CDR3 region: CASRLATGAETQYF. CDR3 bases: TGTGCCAGCAGATTAGCGACAGGTGCCGAGACGCAGTATTTT.

J is TRBJ2-3 and V is TRBV7-8; no firm D call. Trimming shortened V by 2 bases and J by 6 bases, and 12 bases separated the two germline ends. The length of the CDR3 is 14 residues. The germline V gene has CDR1 SGHVS and CDR2 FQNEAQ. As DNA, the CDR3 is TGTGCCAGCAGCTTACATCGAGGTCCCGATACGCAGTATTTT. This encodes CASSLHRGPDTQYF.

This rearrangement joins TRBV9 to TRBJ2-5; 16 nucleotides line up with TRBD2. Losses at the gene ends were 3 bases for V and 5 bases for J; bases not matched to a gene: 4. The CDR3 totals 16 residues. Per the germline V gene, CDR1 is SGDLS and CDR2 is YYNGEE. The CDR3 reads CASSAGTSGRDETQYF. CDR3 sequence (DNA): TGTGCCAGCAGCGCCGGGACTAGCGGGAGGGATGAGACCCAGTACTTC.

Concerning this clonotype: The junction shows a germline mismatch at one end, possibly a read error. The rearrangement joins TRBV9 to TRBJ2-5; D may be TRBD1 (6 bases). The CDR3 sequence is 14 residues long. The germline CDR1 and CDR2 sequences are SGDLS and YYNGEE. This CDR3 is CATSRGSSEETKYF. The CDR3 DNA reads TGTGCCACCAGCAGGGGCTCCAGCGAAGAGACGAAGTACTTC.

The J gene is TRBJ1-1, the V gene TRBV7-3; unclear D gene. CDR1 is SGHTA, CDR2 FQGTGA, per germline. The CDR3 contains 15 residues. Trimming took off 6 bases at V and 14 bases at J, with 28 bases between the two ends. Written as DNA, the CDR3 is TGTGCCAGCAGAAGACATCTCACCGCCGTTACACACTCATTCTTT. It yields the protein CASRRHLTAVTHSFF. Full variable domain (rest looked up from reference TRBV7-3 and TRBJ1-1): GAGVSQTPSNKVTEKGKYVELRCDPISGHTALYWYRQSLGQGPEFLIYFQGTGAADDSGLPNDRFFAVRPEGSVSTLKIQRTERGDSAVYLCASRRHLTAVTHSFFGQGTRLTVV.

V usage is TRBV11-3 and J usage is TRBJ2-3; no firm D call. The germline V gene encodes CDR1 SGHNT and CDR2 YENEEA. Trimming cost V 3 bases and J 4 bases, with 8 bases left between them. The CDR3 length is 13 residues. CDR3 in amino acids: CASSLYGADTQYF. As DNA, the CDR3 is TGTGCCAGCAGCTTGTACGGAGCAGATACGCAGTATTTT.

CDR3 DNA sequence: TGTGCCAGCAGCTGGGCCGGGATTCAGATGTCCTATGGCTACACCTTC. Encoded protein: CASSWAGIQMSYGYTF. The rearrangement links TRBV5-4 to TRBJ1-2; D unresolved. Trimming stripped 3 bases from V and 4 bases from J, with 19 bases between. Germline CDR1 reads SGHNT; CDR2 reads YYREEE (reference sequence). The CDR3 contains 16 residues.

The genes are TRBV11-3 and TRBJ1-1, with D unresolved. In germline, CDR1 is SGHNT, CDR2 YENEEA. Trimming shortened V by 1 base and J by 1 base, and 10 bases separated the two germline ends. The CDR3 loop spans 15 amino acids. CDR3 nucleotides: TGTGCCAGCAGCTTAGCGGGGAGACGGAACACTGAAGCTTTCTTT. This sequence encodes CASSLAGRRNTEAFF.

V is TRBV7-2 and J is TRBJ1-1, with D possibly matching TRBD1 (5 bases). This CDR3 spans 15 amino acids. Trimming took 0 bases from V and 12 from J, leaving 20 bases between them. Germline V gives CDR1 SGHTA, CDR2 FQGNSA. The CDR3, as DNA: TGTGCCAGCAGCTTAGCGGTAACAGGCAACACGGAATCTTTCTTT. Translated, it gives CASSLAVTGNTESFF.

This clonotype came up many times. V usage is TRBV7-2 and J usage is TRBJ2-5, with D perhaps TRBD1 or TRBD2 (6 bases each). V was pared by 2 bases and J by 2 bases, with 18 bases between. This CDR3 is 17 amino acids long. Germline CDR1 reads SGHTA; CDR2 reads FQGNSA. CDR3 residues: CASSLSRGGGQQETQYF. CDR3 nucleotides: TGTGCCAGCAGCTTAAGCAGGGGTGGGGGGCAGCAAGAGACCCAGTACTTC. Together with reference TRBV7-2 and TRBJ2-5, the CDR3 gives the full variable domain: GAGVSQSPSNKVTEKGKDVELRCDPISGHTALYWYRQSLGQGLEFLIYFQGNSAPDKSGLPSDRFSAERTGGSVSTLTIQRTQQEDSAVYLCASSLSRGGGQQETQYFGPGTRLLVL.

The CDR3 reads CASSSDGFSYEQYF. The CDR3 DNA is TGTGCCAGCAGCTCAGACGGATTCTCCTACGAGCAGTACTTC. This chain connects TRBV13 to TRBJ2-7; D remains ambiguous. V was pared by 4 bases and J by 0 bases, with 10 bases between. Germline V CDR1 and CDR2: PRHDT, FYEKMQ (reference sequence). The CDR3 spans 14 residues.